This is a list of T cell receptor beta chains from one sample in a study of T-cell reconstitution after alpha-beta-depleted transplantation in children. Each CDR3 protein is one row after TCRdb ran MiXCR on the PCR reads. The sample has around 60,000 distinct CDR3 sequences, about 40% seen once. This specimen was PBMCs, mostly from graft donor cells, taken 360 days after TCRalphabeta/CD19-depleted stem cell transplant. These TCRs come from a male patient younger than 18 who had a stem cell transplant for acute lymphoblastic leukemia, so the T cells may come from the graft donor. CDR3s include the opening cysteine and the closing phenylalanine or tryptophan. D genes are given only for firm matches. Not all rows give a size; the values are once, few, many and, for expanded clones, a class.

j_call d_call clone_size v_call cdr3_aa cdr3_nt
TRBJ2-5 TRBD1 few TRBV7-9 CASSLRTGQETQYF TGTGCCAGCAGCTTAAGGACAGGGCAAGAGACCCAGTACTTC
TRBJ2-1 . few TRBV12-3/TRBV12-4 CASSLHMGVSAEQFF TGTGCCAGCAGTTTACATATGGGGGTTTCGGCTGAGCAGTTCTTC
TRBJ2-1 TRBD2 . TRBV11-1 CASSLVSRSGRAVPHEQFF TGTGCCAGCAGCTTAGTTTCTCGTAGCGGGAGAGCCGTACCCCATGAGCAGTTCTTC
TRBJ2-3 . . TRBV20-1 CSARGSPPDTQYF TGCAGTGCTAGAGGGTCCCCACCAGATACGCAGTATTTT
TRBJ2-7 TRBD2 . TRBV14 CASSRLAGLSYEQYF TGTGCCAGCAGCCGACTAGCGGGGCTATCCTACGAGCAGTACTTC
TRBJ2-1 . few TRBV29-1 CSVVLGWATSYNEQFF TGCAGCGTTGTGCTGGGTTGGGCAACCTCCTACAATGAGCAGTTCTTC
TRBJ2-5 TRBD2 . TRBV6-1 CATSRVAGDQETQYF TGTGCCACAAGCCGGGTAGCGGGAGACCAAGAGACCCAGTACTTC
TRBJ2-3 . . TRBV5-1 CASSPASLVTDTQYF TGCGCCAGCAGCCCCGCTAGTTTGGTCACAGATACGCAGTATTTT
TRBJ2-6 . . TRBV7-2 CASSLRAGFSGANVLTF TGTGCCAGCAGCTTAAGAGCGGGCTTCTCTGGGGCCAACGTCCTGACTTTC
TRBJ2-7 . . TRBV15 CATSSGQITSSYEQYF TGTGCCACCAGCTCCGGACAGATAACAAGCTCCTACGAGCAGTACTTC
TRBJ2-7 . . TRBV6-5 CASSYLYEQYF TGTGCCAGCAGTTACCTCTACGAGCAGTACTTC
TRBJ2-5 . . TRBV7-2 CASSFPDREETQYF TGTGCCAGCAGCTTCCCTGACAGAGAAGAGACCCAGTACTTC
TRBJ2-1 . . TRBV27 CASSLRTSTYNEQFF TGTGCCAGCAGTTTAAGGACGTCGACCTACAATGAGCAGTTCTTC
TRBJ1-3 TRBD1 . TRBV11-2 CASSLARVTGGMNTIYF TGTGCCAGCAGCTTAGCACGGGTTACAGGGGGCATGAACACCATATATTTT
TRBJ2-7 TRBD2 . TRBV6-1 CASSPDSGVFSYEQYF TGTGCCAGCAGCCCGGATAGCGGGGTGTTCTCCTACGAGCAGTACTTC
TRBJ1-1 . . TRBV12-3/TRBV12-4 CASEIGTAQNTEAFF TGTGCCAGCGAAATAGGGACGGCCCAGAACACTGAAGCTTTCTTT
TRBJ2-1 . . TRBV29-1 CSVVGEDNEQFF TGCAGCGTTGTTGGGGAGGACAATGAGCAGTTCTTC
TRBJ1-1 TRBD1 . TRBV12-3/TRBV12-4 CASSWPGTVNTEAFF TGTGCCAGCAGTTGGCCCGGGACAGTTAACACTGAAGCTTTCTTT
TRBJ2-1 . many TRBV28 CASSSGRRQFF TGTGCCAGCAGTTCCGGCCGGCGGCAGTTCTTC
TRBJ2-7 . few TRBV7-2 CASNLGGVSYEQYF TGTGCCAGCAACTTGGGGGGTGTCAGCTACGAGCAGTACTTC
TRBJ1-1 TRBD1 few TRBV9 CASSVLGQGARDTEAFF TGTGCCAGCAGCGTATTGGGACAGGGGGCGCGTGACACTGAAGCTTTCTTT
TRBJ2-3 TRBD1 . TRBV12-3/TRBV12-4 CASSLGGSDTQYF TGTGCCAGCAGCCTAGGGGGCTCAGATACGCAGTATTTT
TRBJ2-1 . . TRBV4-3 CASSQAAEQFTNEQFF TGCGCCAGCAGCCAAGCGGCAGAACAGTTTACCAATGAGCAGTTCTTC
TRBJ2-3 . . TRBV7-2 CASSLGEGSTDTQYF TGTGCCAGCAGCTTAGGTGAGGGGAGCACAGATACGCAGTATTTT
TRBJ1-1 . . TRBV28 CASSLVVRGTEAFF TGTGCCAGCAGTTTAGTTGTAAGGGGCACTGAAGCTTTCTTT
TRBJ2-1 TRBD2 few TRBV12-3/TRBV12-4 CASGGLAANGEQFF TGTGCCAGCGGAGGACTAGCGGCTAACGGTGAGCAGTTCTTC
TRBJ2-3 . . TRBV29-1 CSVGHRTDTQYF TGCAGCGTCGGCCACAGGACAGATACGCAGTATTTT